The clone carrying this T cell receptor beta chain has a handful of counts. Method: immunoSEQ multiplex PCR; TCRdb's copy keeps in-frame clones and lacks some. In the table there are roughly 170,000 clones, around four fifths of which are singletons. The data are from a study of blood T cell repertoires in COVID-19. Overall study: Some COVID-19 samples were acute and others convalescent; all came from the United States, Italy and Spain. T cells, B-cell-depleted T cells, or PBMCs supplied cDNA or gDNA.

For recovered donors of Cohort 3, there were two negative PCRs, clearance, or symptom resolution. The CDR3 sequence is 13 residues long. The V gene lost 0 bases and the J gene lost 5 bases, with 6 bases spanning the gap. Germline assignment: CDR1 SGHRS and CDR2 YFSETQ. The chain uses TRBV5-1 and TRBJ1-5, with D uncertain. The clonotype comes from a woman aged 45 to 65 who had recovered from COVID-19. Sequencing was carried out using PBMCs or T cells enriched from blood (not recorded which). CDR3: CASSLGGDQPQHF. CDR3 coding DNA: TGCGCCAGCAGCTTGGGGGGAGATCAGCCCCAGCATTTT. Full variable domain (missing parts from reference TRBV5-1 and TRBJ1-5): KAGVTQTPRYLIKTRGQQVTLSCSPISGHRSVSWYQQTPGQGLQFLFEYFSETQRNKGNFPGRFSGRQFSNSRSEMNVSTLELGDSALYLCASSLGGDQPQHFGDGTRLSIL.